Presented here are 11 T cell receptor beta chains from one specimen sequenced in a study of OX40 agonist ivuxolimab in advanced cancers. Data came from immunoSEQ multiplex PCR; TCRdb stores just in-frame clones and leaves some out. This table holds 50,000 to 65,000 clones, almost 95% found once. Material: CD4+ or CD8+ T cells sorted from blood, obtained in a trial of the OX40 agonist ivuxolimab. These receptors came from an adult with an advanced solid tumor such as melanoma, head and neck, liver or kidney cancer.

V usage is TRBV27 and J usage is TRBJ2-3, with TRBD2 matching 10 bases. Per germline, CDR1 MNHEY and CDR2 SMNVEV (reference sequence). Germline trimming cut 6 bases from V and 4 bases from J; bases unmatched to any gene: 13. This CDR3 has 17 amino acids. The CDR3 loop reads CASRPPGSGGAPDTQYF. As DNA, the CDR3 is TGTGCCAGCAGGCCACCCGGGAGCGGGGGGGCCCCAGATACGCAGTATTTT.

The rearrangement uses TRBV7-9 and TRBJ2-3; 12 positions agree with TRBD2. The trim removed 3 bases at V and 3 bases at J, leaving 4 bases unmatched. From germline, CDR1 is SEHNR and CDR2 FQNEAQ (reference sequence). The length of the CDR3 is 16 residues. CDR3 in amino acids: CASSFPSGGATDTQYF. The CDR3 bases are TGTGCCAGCAGCTTCCCTAGCGGGGGGGCTACAGATACGCAGTATTTT.

The rearrangement joins TRBV7-9 to TRBJ2-7; D remains unclear. V lost 1 base and J 4 bases, leaving 14 bases between the germline ends. Germline CDR1 SEHNR, CDR2 FQNEAQ (reference sequence). The CDR3 length is 15 residues. DNA for the CDR3: TGTGCCAGCAGCTTAGTGTTTGGGGATATGTACGAGCAGTACTTC. Residues: CASSLVFGDMYEQYF.

The chain links TRBV10-3 to TRBJ1-1; tentative D call: TRBD1 (5 bases). The CDR3 loop spans 12 amino acids. The germline gives CDR1 ENHRY, CDR2 SYGVKD. The V end lost 8 bases, the J end lost 7 bases, and 14 bases lay between the germline ends. CDR3 residues: CAIRGTLDEAFF. CDR3 sequence (DNA): TGTGCCATCCGGGGCACCTTGGATGAAGCTTTCTTT.

Here the CDR3 reads CASSFGWLGDTEAFF. For the CDR3, the DNA is TGTGCCAGTAGTTTCGGGTGGTTGGGTGACACTGAAGCTTTCTTT. V is TRBV19 and J is TRBJ1-1; D is undetermined. The CDR3 has 15 amino acids. V was pared by 5 bases and J by 3 bases, with 16 bases between. Germline lookup yields CDR1 LNHDA and CDR2 SQIVND (reference sequence).

The chain carries TRBV27 and TRBJ1-1, with 9 bases aligning to TRBD1. CDR1 is MNHEY, CDR2 SMNVEV, per germline (reference sequence). With 5 bases clipped from V and 2 bases from J, the junction kept 3 bases outside the gene matches. The CDR3 has 14 amino acids. The CDR3 bases are TGTGCCAGCAGTAAGACAGGGGGTAACACTGAAGCTTTCTTT. Amino acid sequence: CASSKTGGNTEAFF.

In DNA form, the CDR3 reads TGTGCCAGCAGTAAGTCGAACGGAGCCTACGAGCAGTACTTC. Translated: CASSKSNGAYEQYF. The genes are TRBV25-1 and TRBJ2-7; D gene unclear. V gave up 5 bases and J gave up 2 bases, with 13 bases separating them. Germline V gene data show CDR1 as MGHDK and CDR2 as SYGVNS. The CDR3 length is 14 residues.

The CDR3 sequence is CARSFNRSGTQYF. The CDR3 region has the DNA TGTGCCAGAAGCTTTAACCGCTCCGGGACCCAGTACTTC. The chain is built from TRBV5-3 and TRBJ2-5, with D unresolved. TRBV5-3 is filed as an ORF, its function uncertain. The CDR3 spans 13 residues. With 2 bases removed from V and 7 bases from J, the gap between germline ends came to 12 bases.

The gene calls are TRBV19 and TRBJ1-1; 8 bases are a match to TRBD1. The CDR3 has 14 residues. With 3 bases clipped from V and 5 bases from J, the junction kept 5 bases outside the gene matches. The germline V gene has CDR1 LNHDA and CDR2 SQIVND (reference sequence). The CDR3 nucleotides read TGTGCCAGTAGTATCGCAGGGGGCGGGACTGAAGCTTTCTTT. It codes for CASSIAGGGTEAFF.

This clone was seen once. The CDR3 spells CASSGDLQGNEQFF. The CDR3 coding sequence is TGTGCCAGCAGTGGCGATTTACAGGGGAATGAGCAGTTCTTC. This sequence joins TRBV6-4 and TRBJ2-1; 7 positions agree with TRBD1. The CDR3 has 14 residues. V dropped 4 bases and J dropped 7; count of bases not matched to a gene: 7. CDR1 is MRHNA and CDR2 is SNTAGT in the germline V gene.

V and J are TRBV6-5 and TRBJ2-6; no clear D. V lost 8 bases to trimming and J lost 1 base, with 6 bases between them. CDR3 length equals 13 residues. Germline CDR1 is MNHEY and CDR2 is SVGAGI. As DNA, the CDR3 is TGTGCCAGCGGACCGTCTGGGGCCAACGTCCTGACTTTC. Its protein product is CASGPSGANVLTF.